The 8 T cell receptor beta chains given below trace back to one sample, sequenced in a study of blood T cell repertoires in COVID-19. TCRdb's table, derived via immunoSEQ multiplex PCR, lists solely in-frame clones and lacks some. Here the sample spans approximately 25,000 clones, roughly nine tenths being singletons. Material for sequencing was peripheral blood. These receptors were taken from a human donor with active COVID-19. The donor label of this sample is uncertain.

The V call is TRBV6-5, the J call TRBJ1-2; D is uncertain. CDR3 size: 13 residues. V was clipped by 11 bases and J by 3 bases, with 16 bases between them. Germline CDR1 reads MNHEY; CDR2 reads SVGAGI. The CDR3 DNA reads as TGTGCCGTAACGCTCCAGGCTGACTATGGCTACACCTTC. Its protein product is CAVTLQADYGYTF.

The chain employs TRBV6-5 and TRBJ2-7; 10 bases align to TRBD2. Germline values: CDR1 MNHEY, CDR2 SVGAGI. V gave up 11 bases and J gave up 0 bases; unmatched junction bases: 4. The CDR3 totals 13 residues. The CDR3, as DNA: TGTGCCGCCGGACTAGCGGACTCCTACGAGCAGTACTTC. The encoded protein is CAAGLADSYEQYF.

The CDR3 DNA is TGTGCCAGCAGCGTAGACCGGGGATTTGGGGAGCAGTACTTC. Its protein is CASSVDRGFGEQYF. J is TRBJ2-7 and V is TRBV9, with D maybe TRBD2 (5 bases). From germline, CDR1 is SGDLS and CDR2 YYNGEE. The V end was cut by 0 bases, the J end by 7 bases, with 14 bases between. The CDR3 runs to 14 residues.

This sequence joins TRBV6-6 and TRBJ1-2, with 12 bases aligning to TRBD1. CDR3 length equals 14 residues. Trimming removed 6 bases from V and 8 bases from J; junction bases left unmatched: 7. CDR1 and CDR2 (germline): MNHNY, SVGAGI (reference sequence). The CDR3 nucleotides are TGTGCCAGCAGCCTGGGGGACAGGGGGCAAGGCTACACCTTC. Translated, it gives CASSLGDRGQGYTF.

This rearrangement joins TRBV20-1 to TRBJ1-5, with no clear D. The germline gives CDR1 DFQATT, CDR2 SNEGSKA (reference sequence). This CDR3 is built from 13 residues. V was cut by 3 bases and J by 0 bases, with 6 bases left in between. The CDR3 coding sequence is TGCAGTGCTAGTACAACTAGCAATCAGCCCCAGCATTTT. This sequence encodes CSASTTSNQPQHF.

This rearrangement joins TRBV5-4 to TRBJ2-3; D is perhaps TRBD2 (7 bases). V was shortened by 2 bases and J by 4 bases, with 14 bases between the two germline ends. The CDR3 sequence is 15 residues long. Germline CDR1 reads SGHNT; CDR2 reads YYREEE (reference sequence). CDR3 sequence reads: CASSFGGARADTQYF. DNA of the CDR3: TGTGCCAGCAGCTTTGGGGGGGCCCGGGCAGATACGCAGTATTTT.

The rearrangement links TRBV7-8 to TRBJ1-2; 7 bases agree with TRBD1. V trimming: 5 bases; J trimming: 6 bases; junction bases outside the gene matches: 21. The CDR3 extends over 18 amino acids. CDR1 SGHVS and CDR2 FQNEAQ come from the germline V gene. The CDR3: CASSLRQGRRELKDGYTF. The CDR3 DNA follows: TGTGCCAGCAGCCTCCGACAGGGTAGAAGGGAACTTAAGGATGGCTACACCTTC. Complete variable domain (other parts from reference TRBV7-8 and TRBJ1-2): GAGVSQSPRYKVAKRGQDVALRCDPISGHVSLFWYQQALGQGPEFLTYFQNEAQLDKSGLPSDRFFAERPEGSVSTLKIQRTQQEDSAVYLCASSLRQGRRELKDGYTFGSGTRLTVV.

V and J are TRBV23-1 and TRBJ1-1, with 8 positions matching TRBD1. TRBV23-1 counts as an open reading frame of uncertain function. CDR3 length: 15 residues. Trimming at V came to 6 bases and at J to 4 bases, leaving 10 bases not matched to a gene. CDR3 DNA: TGCGCCAGCAGCCCCTCTACCGGACAGGGCACTGAAGCTTTCTTT. The encoded protein is CASSPSTGQGTEAFF.